Given below is one T cell receptor beta chain in context. No antigen is known for it. One entry per CDR3 protein results from TCRdb running MiXCR on the 5' RACE reads. In the table there are 300,000 to 400,000 distinct CDR3 sequences, under 15% of which are singletons. The data were taken from a study of T cells after yellow fever vaccination. The V segment lost 3 bases and the J segment 9 bases; nucleotides outside the gene matches: 19. The CDR3 is 20 amino acids. Germline lookup yields CDR1 SGDLS and CDR2 YYNGEE. The study, taken as a whole, reports: One caveat is that FACS-sorted repertoires could contain abundant clonotypes contaminating from the bulk population.

The sample here was CD4+ T cells sorted from PBMCs, taken 15 days after the yellow fever booster vaccination. This TCR derives from a man aged 18 to 30 who received the YFV17D yellow fever vaccine. The V and J genes are TRBV9 and TRBJ1-6; TRBD1 matches 12 bases. The CDR3 DNA follows: TGTGCCAGCAGCGAGCGGGACAGGGGGCAAAGTAATGGAGCCGGTTCACCCCTCCACTTT. Amino acid sequence: CASSERDRGQSNGAGSPLHF.